The present TCR beta chain was sequenced within a study of shared clonotypes between healthy human individuals. As for the study in general: Aged 18 to 49, the donors were a couple of women and a few men. The study, taken as a whole, reports: Enrolling few donors narrowed the genetic and exposure-history diversity that was represented.

The V gene's germline CDR1 is SGHRS and CDR2 YFSETQ. The CDR3 sequence is 14 residues long. The ends lost 4 bases at V and 1 base at J; junction bases unmatched: 4. This clone was counted once. Antigen: not known. All participating donors were Caucasian adults from Nashville, Tennessee. Evenly divided among several immunoSEQ plates was the genomic DNA of each subset. Sequenced by immunoSEQ multiplex PCR; TCRdb stores in-frame clones only, minus some. The sample consists of some 470,000 clones, about 79% of them appearing once. The sample was PBMCs. The source of this sequence is a woman aged 40-49 years in good health. Some clones in this sample may be carry-over from other donors' samples. The chain joins TRBV5-1 to TRBJ2-7; TRBD1 agrees at 8 bases. The CDR3 nucleotides read TGCGCCAGCAGCAGGGGACAGGTATCCTACGAGCAGTACTTC. Its translation is CASSRGQVSYEQYF.